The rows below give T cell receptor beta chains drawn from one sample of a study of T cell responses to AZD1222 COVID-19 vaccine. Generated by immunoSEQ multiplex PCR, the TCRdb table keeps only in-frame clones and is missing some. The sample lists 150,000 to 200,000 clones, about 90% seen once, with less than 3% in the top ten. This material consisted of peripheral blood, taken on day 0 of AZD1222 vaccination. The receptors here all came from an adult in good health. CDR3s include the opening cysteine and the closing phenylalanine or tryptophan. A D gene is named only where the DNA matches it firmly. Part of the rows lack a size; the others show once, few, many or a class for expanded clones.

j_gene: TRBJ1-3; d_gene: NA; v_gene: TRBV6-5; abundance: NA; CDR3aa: CASSSSGGLGNTIYF; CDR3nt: TGTGCCAGCAGTTCCTCGGGGGGGCTTGGAAACACCATATATTTT
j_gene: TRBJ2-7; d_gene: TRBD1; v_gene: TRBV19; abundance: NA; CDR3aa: CASSFRGTGAVPLYEQYF; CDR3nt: TGTGCCAGTAGCTTTCGAGGGACAGGGGCCGTTCCTCTCTACGAGCAGTACTTC
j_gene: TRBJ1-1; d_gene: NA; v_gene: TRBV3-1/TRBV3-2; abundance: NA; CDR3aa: CASSQLNTEAFF; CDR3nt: TGTGCCAGCAGCCAACTGAACACTGAAGCTTTCTTT
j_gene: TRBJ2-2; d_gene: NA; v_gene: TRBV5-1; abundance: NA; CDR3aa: CASSLVQGTNTGELFF; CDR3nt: TGCGCCAGCAGCTTGGTGCAGGGAACGAACACCGGGGAGCTGTTTTTT
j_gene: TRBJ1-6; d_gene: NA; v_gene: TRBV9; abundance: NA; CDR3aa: CASSPGPSSYNSPLHF; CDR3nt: TGTGCCAGCAGCCCAGGGCCGAGCTCCTATAATTCACCCCTCCACTTT
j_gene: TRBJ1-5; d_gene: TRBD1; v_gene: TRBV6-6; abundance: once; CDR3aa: CASRGQGGSNQPQHF; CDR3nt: TGTGCCAGCAGGGGACAGGGAGGGAGCAATCAGCCCCAGCATTTT
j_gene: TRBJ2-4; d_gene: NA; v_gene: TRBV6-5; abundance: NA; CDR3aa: CATKKGGASIQYF; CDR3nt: TGTGCCACCAAAAAGGGGGGGGCGAGCATTCAGTACTTC
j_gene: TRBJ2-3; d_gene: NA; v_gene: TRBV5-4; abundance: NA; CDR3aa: CASSLQREGGYTQYF; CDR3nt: TGTGCCAGCAGCTTGCAGCGGGAAGGGGGGTATACGCAGTATTTT
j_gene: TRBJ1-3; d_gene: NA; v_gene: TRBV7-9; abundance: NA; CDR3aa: CASSLTGTTGNTIYF; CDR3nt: TGTGCCAGCAGCTTAACCGGGACGACTGGAAACACCATATATTTT
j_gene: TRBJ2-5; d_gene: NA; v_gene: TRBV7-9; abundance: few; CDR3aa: CASSLVWTQYF; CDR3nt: TGTGCCAGCAGCTTAGTGTGGACCCAGTACTTC
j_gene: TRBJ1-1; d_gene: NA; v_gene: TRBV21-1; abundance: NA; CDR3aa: CASSIVFGGSTLATEAFF; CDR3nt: TGTGCCAGCAGCATTGTTTTTGGGGGATCGACTTTGGCCACTGAAGCTTTCTTT
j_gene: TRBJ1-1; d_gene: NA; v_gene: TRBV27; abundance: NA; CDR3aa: CASSFGMNTEAFF; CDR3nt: TGTGCCAGCAGTTTTGGAATGAACACTGAAGCTTTCTTT
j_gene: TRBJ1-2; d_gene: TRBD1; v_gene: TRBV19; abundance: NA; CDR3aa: CASSSRTGHGYTF; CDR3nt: TGTGCCAGTAGTTCCAGGACAGGGCATGGCTACACCTTC
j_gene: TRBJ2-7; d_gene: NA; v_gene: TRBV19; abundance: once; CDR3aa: CASSGGPGLSYEQYF; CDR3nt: TGTGCCAGTAGCGGGGGCCCAGGGCTCTCCTACGAGCAGTACTTC
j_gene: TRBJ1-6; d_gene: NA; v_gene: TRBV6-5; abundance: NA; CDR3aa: CASSYGGVYNSPLHF; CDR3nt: TGTGCCAGCAGTTACGGGGGCGTTTATAATTCACCCCTCCACTTT
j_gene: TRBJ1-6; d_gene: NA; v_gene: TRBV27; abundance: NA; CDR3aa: CASSPRGGSSYNSPLHF; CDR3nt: TGTGCCAGCAGTCCCCGGGGGGGAAGCTCCTATAATTCACCCCTCCACTTT
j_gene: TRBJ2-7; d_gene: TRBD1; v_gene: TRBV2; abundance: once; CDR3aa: CASIPGQGLERGYEQYF; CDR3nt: TGTGCCAGCATACCGGGACAGGGGTTGGAGCGCGGCTACGAGCAGTACTTC
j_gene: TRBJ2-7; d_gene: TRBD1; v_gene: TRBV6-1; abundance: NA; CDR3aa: CASSEPGQMTYEQYF; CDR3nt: TGTGCCAGCAGTGAACCGGGACAGATGACCTACGAGCAGTACTTC